The 31 T cell receptor beta chains below all came from one sample that was sequenced in a study of CD8 T cells in Susac syndrome. RNA, at about 0.45 to 1 ug, was reverse transcribed with random hexamers. TCRdb re-called the immunoSEQ multiplex PCR reads through MiXCR, storing one row per CDR3 protein. The repertoire holds approximately 130,000 distinct CDR3 sequences, with around nine tenths as singletons. Sequenced sample: CD8+ T cells from PBMCs. The receptors come from a human donor with multiple sclerosis.

The chain uses TRBV25-1 and TRBJ2-1; D is uncertain. CDR1 and CDR2 (germline): MGHDK, SYGVNS. Between the trimmed V and J ends, which lost 1 base and 5 bases, there was a span of 15 bases. The CDR3 is 16 residues long. CDR3 in DNA: TGTGCCAGCAGTGAATTGAGTAGTTGGGCAGACAATGAGCAGTTCTTC. This codes for CASSELSSWADNEQFF. The variable domain in full, with the rest retrieved from reference TRBV25-1 and TRBJ2-1, is EADIYQTPRYLVIGTGKKITLECSQTMGHDKMYWYQQDPGMELHLIHYSYGVNSTEKGDLSSESTVSRIRTEHFPLTLESARPSHTSQYLCASSELSSWADNEQFFGPGTRLTVL.

The V call is TRBV6-6, the J call TRBJ1-2, with 7 bases matching TRBD1. Germline V lookup: CDR1 MNHNY, CDR2 SVGAGI (reference sequence). V shed 5 bases, J shed 5 bases, and the junction held 8 bases outside the gene matches. This CDR3 has 14 amino acids. The CDR3 reads CASSDQGGWYGYTF. The CDR3 nucleotides are TGTGCCAGCAGTGATCAGGGGGGGTGGTATGGCTACACCTTC.

J is TRBJ1-2 and V is TRBV20-1; no clear D gene. CDR1 and CDR2 (germline): DFQATT, SNEGSKA (reference sequence). The V and J ends lost 0 bases and 7 bases respectively, with 15 bases between them. The length of the CDR3 is 14 residues. CDR3 DNA: TGCAGTGCTAGAGACCCCGGGAGCTTGCGTGGCTACACCTTC. It is translated as CSARDPGSLRGYTF.

The chain uses TRBV27 and TRBJ2-3, with 10 bases that match TRBD1. With V trimmed by 7 bases and J by 9 bases, 13 bases remained unmatched. Per the germline V gene, CDR1 is MNHEY and CDR2 is SMNVEV (reference sequence). The CDR3 has 15 residues. As DNA, the CDR3 is TGTGCCAGCATCCATTTAGGGACAGGGGTGGGGACGCAGTATTTT. Protein: CASIHLGTGVGTQYF.

The J gene is TRBJ2-7, the V gene TRBV7-9; tentatively, D is TRBD2 (5 bases). Germline assignment: CDR1 SEHNR and CDR2 FQNEAQ (reference sequence). V was trimmed by 3 bases and J by 9 bases, leaving 18 bases between them. This CDR3 region has 14 residues. The CDR3 nucleotides are TGTGCCAGCAGCTTGGCCGAGGGCGTTATAGGGCAGTACTTC. It is translated as CASSLAEGVIGQYF.

This clonotype was counted a single time. J is TRBJ1-5 and V is TRBV4-1; D unclear. Germline V gene data show CDR1 as MGHRA and CDR2 as YSYEKL. The CDR3 contains 14 residues. V lost 1 base to trimming and J lost 4 bases, with 8 bases between them. This CDR3 is CASSQGHENQPQHF. Here the CDR3 DNA reads TGCGCCAGCAGCCAAGGTCATGAGAATCAGCCCCAGCATTTT.

The sample holds one count of this clonotype. The chain combines TRBV2 with TRBJ1-1; 7 bases fit TRBD1. Losses at the gene ends were 8 bases for V and 0 bases for J; bases not matched to a gene: 9. This CDR3 region has 15 residues. Germline loops: CDR1 SNHLY, CDR2 FYNNEI. The CDR3 DNA is TGTGCCAGCGTTGCATCCGGGACAGTGAACACTGAAGCTTTCTTT. It specifies CASVASGTVNTEAFF.

The chain has TRBV12-3 or TRBV12-4 and TRBJ1-1, with 8 bases identical to TRBD1. This CDR3 has 13 residues. The J segment lost 6 bases and the V segment lost 6 bases, leaving 6 bases of the junction unmatched. The CDR3 coding sequence is TGTGCCAGCAGATACAGGGGGATGCCTGAAGCTTTCTTT. Translation: CASRYRGMPEAFF.

The V and J genes are TRBV2 and TRBJ1-4; 7 bases map to TRBD1. The CDR3 is made up of 17 amino acids. Per the germline V gene, CDR1 is SNHLY and CDR2 is FYNNEI. V lost 2 bases and J lost 6; bases outside the gene matches: 12. CDR3 nucleotides: TGTGCCAGCAGTGAAACGATAGGGGGCCCTGGGGATGAAAAACTGTTTTTT. Protein product: CASSETIGGPGDEKLFF.

This clonotype appeared once. The V call is TRBV27, the J call TRBJ1-1, with unresolved D. The CDR3 runs to 13 residues. V lost 7 bases to trimming and J lost 1 base, with 10 bases between them. Per germline, CDR1 MNHEY and CDR2 SMNVEV (reference sequence). The CDR3 loop is CASTSIGNTEAFF. The CDR3 bases are TGTGCCAGCACCTCCATTGGGAACACTGAAGCTTTCTTT.

This chain uses TRBV11-2 with TRBJ1-2; D not certain. The CDR3 is 13 amino acids. V was pared by 7 bases and J by 6 bases, with 15 bases between. Germline CDR1 is SGHAT and CDR2 is FQNNGV. CDR3 sequence (DNA): TGTGCCAGCACCTTCCGAAGGGAGGATGGCTACACCTTC. Encoded protein: CASTFRREDGYTF.

This chain connects TRBV4-1 to TRBJ2-2, with D uncertain. CDR1 is MGHRA and CDR2 is YSYEKL in the germline V gene. The CDR3 spans 14 residues. V was trimmed by 0 bases and J by 1 base, leaving 3 bases between them. The CDR3 DNA sequence: TGCGCCAGCAGCCAAGACTGGAACACCGGGGAGCTGTTTTTT. Its translation: CASSQDWNTGELFF.

This clonotype was picked up one time. The gene calls are TRBV6-6 and TRBJ1-5; D unclear. The V end lost 6 bases, the J end lost 5 bases, and 17 bases lay between the germline ends. Germline CDR1 MNHNY, CDR2 SVGAGI (reference sequence). The CDR3 is 15 residues long. The CDR3 DNA follows: TGTGCCAGCAGCCCCGGGCCCCAAACATATCAGCCCCAGCATTTT. It yields the protein CASSPGPQTYQPQHF.

The chain combines TRBV2 with TRBJ2-7; TRBD1 matches 8 bases. The CDR3 extends over 13 amino acids. The trim removed 2 bases at V and 5 bases at J, leaving 2 bases unmatched. Germline CDR1 reads SNHLY; CDR2 reads FYNNEI. CDR3 region: CASSENRGNEQYF. Written as DNA, the CDR3 is TGTGCCAGCAGTGAAAACAGGGGGAACGAGCAGTACTTC.

This chain connects TRBV5-6 to TRBJ1-1, with D uncertain. With 0 bases removed from V and 1 base from J, the gap between germline ends came to 7 bases. This CDR3 region has 14 residues. Germline CDR1 and CDR2: SGHDT and YYEEEE. CDR3 residues: CASSLAGTNTEAFF. The CDR3 DNA reads as TGTGCCAGCAGCTTGGCAGGTACGAACACTGAAGCTTTCTTT.

This CDR3 is CASSLGQTSYGYTF. The CDR3 DNA sequence: TGCGCCAGCAGCCTAGGGCAGACTTCTTATGGCTACACCTTC. V and J are TRBV5-1 and TRBJ1-2; D not resolved. The V end was cut by 4 bases, the J end by 5 bases, with 15 bases between. The CDR3 length is 14 residues. Germline V gene sequence: CDR1 SGHRS, CDR2 YFSETQ.

This clonotype has only a few counts. The rearrangement uses TRBV12-3 or TRBV12-4 and TRBJ1-1; 7 bases align to TRBD1. V lost 8 bases and J lost 3; bases outside the gene matches: 3. The CDR3 is 12 residues long. CDR3 DNA sequence: TGTGCCAGCGTCGACAGGGACACTGAAGCTTTCTTT. The encoded protein is CASVDRDTEAFF.

The chain recombines TRBV20-1 with TRBJ2-1; 13 bases align to TRBD2. Germline CDR1 DFQATT, CDR2 SNEGSKA (reference sequence). CDR3 length: 13 amino acids. This CDR3 is CRPTSGRAGEQFF. The CDR3 DNA reads as TGCAGGCCAACTAGCGGGAGGGCCGGTGAGCAGTTCTTC.

The genes are TRBV27 and TRBJ2-7, with 7 nucleotides matching TRBD1. Germline trimming cut 3 bases from V and 3 bases from J; bases unmatched to any gene: 2. This CDR3 contains 13 residues. Germline V gene sequence: CDR1 MNHEY, CDR2 SMNVEV (reference sequence). CDR3 protein: CASSLGQNYEQYF. CDR3 DNA sequence: TGTGCCAGCAGTTTGGGACAGAACTACGAGCAGTACTTC.

V usage is TRBV5-1 and J usage is TRBJ2-1, with 7 bases matching TRBD2. Trimming cost V 4 bases and J 4 bases; bases outside gene matches: 8. This CDR3 region has 15 residues. In germline, CDR1 is SGHRS, CDR2 YFSETQ. The CDR3 DNA reads TGCGCCAGCAGCCCAATAGGACTAGAGTACAATGAGCAGTTCTTC. As protein: CASSPIGLEYNEQFF.

The V and J genes are TRBV2 and TRBJ2-1, with 11 bases matching TRBD1. The germline gives CDR1 SNHLY, CDR2 FYNNEI. The J segment lost 8 bases and the V segment lost 10 bases, leaving 4 bases of the junction unmatched. The CDR3 contains 12 residues. DNA of the CDR3: TGTGCCAAGGACAGGGGGCCGGATGAGCAGTTCTTC. Protein: CAKDRGPDEQFF. The whole variable domain, filled in from reference TRBV2 and TRBJ2-1, reads EPEVTQTPSHQVTQMGQEVILRCVPISNHLYFYWYRQILGQKVEFLVSFYNNEISEKSEIFDDQFSVERPDGSNFTLKIRSTKLEDSAMYFCAKDRGPDEQFFGPGTRLTVL.

The chain is built from TRBV11-2 and TRBJ2-5; D gene unclear. This CDR3 comprises 13 residues. Germline assignment: CDR1 SGHAT and CDR2 FQNNGV. The V and J ends lost 5 bases and 3 bases respectively, with 10 bases between them. The CDR3 DNA sequence: TGTGCCAGCAGCATCCGACCCAAAGAGACCCAGTACTTC. Protein product: CASSIRPKETQYF.

The chain couples TRBV30 to TRBJ2-3; D might be TRBD2 (6 bases). The germline V and J ends were trimmed by 7 bases and 6 bases, with 17 bases remaining between them. The CDR3 covers 13 residues. Per germline, CDR1 GTSNPN and CDR2 SVGIG (reference sequence). CDR3 loop: CASEDSGGDTQYF. CDR3 DNA: TGTGCCTCGGAAGACAGTGGGGGGGATACGCAGTATTTT. The full variable domain, completed using reference TRBV30 and TRBJ2-3, is SQTIHQWPATLVQPVGSPLSLECTVEGTSNPNLYWYRQAAGRGLQLLFYSVGIGQISSEVPQNLSASRPQDRQFILSSKKLLLSDSGFYLCASEDSGGDTQYFGPGTRLTVL.

The chain employs TRBV7-2 and TRBJ2-1; D remains unclear. Deletions cut 2 bases from V and 7 bases from J, with 12 bases between. Germline lookup yields CDR1 SGHTA and CDR2 FQGNSA. This CDR3 has 14 residues. CDR3 bases: TGTGCCAGCAGCTTAAGTCTAGGTCCGAATGAGCAGTTCTTC. Translation: CASSLSLGPNEQFF.

This chain joins TRBV15 and TRBJ2-3; tentative D call: TRBD2 (6 bases). The CDR3 is 13 residues long. The germline CDR1 and CDR2 sequences are LNHNV and YYDKDF (reference sequence). Between the trimmed V and J ends, which lost 8 bases and 2 bases, there was a span of 11 bases. The DNA of the CDR3 is TGTGCCACCGGAGGGGCGAACACAGATACGCAGTATTTT. Residues: CATGGANTDTQYF.

The chain recombines TRBV27 with TRBJ2-5; TRBD2 matches 15 bases. The CDR3 contains 15 residues. Germline CDR1 is MNHEY and CDR2 is SMNVEV (reference sequence). V lost 7 bases to trimming and J lost 5 bases; unmatched junction nucleotides: 5. The CDR3 reads CASKGLAGGGETQYF. Here the CDR3 DNA reads TGTGCCAGCAAGGGACTAGCGGGAGGAGGGGAGACCCAGTACTTC.

The J gene is TRBJ1-2, the V gene TRBV7-9; no definite D call. Between the trimmed V and J ends, which lost 3 bases and 2 bases, there was a span of 13 bases. From germline, CDR1 is SEHNR and CDR2 FQNEAQ (reference sequence). The CDR3 length is 15 residues. The CDR3 nucleotides are TGTGCCAGCAGCTTCGACCTTGCTCCCAACTATGGCTACACCTTC. As protein: CASSFDLAPNYGYTF.

A single count supports this clonotype. This chain uses TRBV27 with TRBJ2-7, with D hard to call. The CDR3 covers 10 residues. Germline loops: CDR1 MNHEY, CDR2 SMNVEV (reference sequence). Deletions cut 8 bases from V and 4 bases from J, with 6 bases between. The CDR3, as DNA: TGTGCCAGCGGGCAATACGAGCAGTACTTC. Residues: CASGQYEQYF.

The genes are TRBV30 and TRBJ2-5, with TRBD2 identical over 8 bases. Losses at the gene ends were 4 bases for V and 5 bases for J; bases not matched to a gene: 9. CDR1 GTSNPN and CDR2 SVGIG come from the germline V gene (reference sequence). This CDR3 region has 14 residues. The CDR3: CAWIGAGARETQYF. The CDR3 region has the DNA TGTGCCTGGATTGGAGCGGGAGCTCGGGAGACCCAGTACTTC.

The V gene is TRBV3-1, the J gene TRBJ2-2; the D gene is possibly TRBD1 (6 bases). Looked up from germline, CDR1 is LGHDT and CDR2 is YNNKEL (reference sequence). The CDR3 has 18 residues. The germline V and J ends were trimmed by 1 base and 0 bases, with 15 bases remaining between them. The CDR3 DNA follows: TGTGCCAGCAGCCAAGTTATACGGGACAAAGCGAACACCGGGGAGCTGTTTTTT. It translates to CASSQVIRDKANTGELFF. Combining the CDR3 with reference TRBV3-1 and TRBJ2-2 gives the whole variable domain DTAVSQTPKYLVTQMGNDKSIKCEQNLGHDTMYWYKQDSKKFLKIMFSYNNKELIINETVPNRFSPKSPDKAHLNLHINSLELGDSAVYFCASSQVIRDKANTGELFFGEGSRLTVL.

The V and J genes are TRBV6-2 or TRBV6-3 and TRBJ2-2; 11 bases are a match to TRBD2. The germline gives CDR1 MNHEY, CDR2 SVGEGT. After removal of 2 bases from V and 9 bases from J, the junction contained 5 bases not matched to a gene. The CDR3 runs to 15 residues. The CDR3 region is CASSYGLAGTRELFF. The CDR3 DNA follows: TGTGCCAGCAGTTACGGACTAGCGGGTACCCGGGAGCTGTTTTTT.